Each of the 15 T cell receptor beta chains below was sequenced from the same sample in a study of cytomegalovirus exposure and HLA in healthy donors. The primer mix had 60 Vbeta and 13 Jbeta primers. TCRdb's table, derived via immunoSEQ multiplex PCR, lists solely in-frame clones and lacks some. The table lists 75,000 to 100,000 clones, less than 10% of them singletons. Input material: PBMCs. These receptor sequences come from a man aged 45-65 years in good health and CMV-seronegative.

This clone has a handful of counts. The CDR3 loop is CAILPSAANYGYTF. CDR3 nucleotide sequence: TGTGCCATTCTTCCCTCCGCAGCTAACTATGGCTACACCTTC. The genes are TRBV10-3 and TRBJ1-2, with D unresolved. Trimming cost V 9 bases and J 0 bases, with 14 bases left between them. The CDR3 spans 14 residues. From germline, CDR1 is ENHRY and CDR2 SYGVKD.

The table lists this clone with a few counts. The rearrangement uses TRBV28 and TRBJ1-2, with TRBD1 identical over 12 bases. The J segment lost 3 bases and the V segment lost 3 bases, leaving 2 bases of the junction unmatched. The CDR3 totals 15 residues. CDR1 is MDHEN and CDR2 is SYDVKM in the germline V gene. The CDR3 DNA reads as TGTGCCAGCAGTTTCGGGACAGGGGGCTACTATGGCTACACCTTC. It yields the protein CASSFGTGGYYGYTF.

The CDR3 is CASRPSYRGLYGYTF. The CDR3 bases are TGTGCCAGCCGCCCTTCTTACAGGGGCTTATATGGCTACACCTTC. The chain combines TRBV28 with TRBJ1-2; 7 bases fit TRBD1. Germline CDR1 MDHEN, CDR2 SYDVKM. J was trimmed by 5 bases and V by 8 bases; bases with no gene match: 14. The CDR3 runs to 15 residues.

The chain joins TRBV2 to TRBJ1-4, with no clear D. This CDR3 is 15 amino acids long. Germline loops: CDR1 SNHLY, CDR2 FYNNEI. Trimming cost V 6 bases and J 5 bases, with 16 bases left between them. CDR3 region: CASSVRPGVNEKLFF. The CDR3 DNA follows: TGTGCCAGCAGCGTCCGCCCGGGAGTAAATGAAAAACTGTTTTTT. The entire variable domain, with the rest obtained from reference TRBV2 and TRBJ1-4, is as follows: EPEVTQTPSHQVTQMGQEVILRCVPISNHLYFYWYRQILGQKVEFLVSFYNNEISEKSEIFDDQFSVERPDGSNFTLKIRSTKLEDSAMYFCASSVRPGVNEKLFFGSGTQLSVL.

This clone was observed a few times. The chain's CDR3 is CASSTGTGGGETQYF. The CDR3 DNA sequence: TGTGCCAGTAGCACCGGGACAGGGGGCGGAGAGACCCAGTACTTC. The chain carries TRBV19 and TRBJ2-5, with 12 nucleotides matching TRBD1. J gave up 4 bases and V 6 bases, and 6 bases lay outside the gene matches. CDR1 and CDR2 from the germline V gene are LNHDA and SQIVND (reference sequence). This CDR3 is 15 amino acids long. Full variable domain (remainder filled in from reference TRBV19 and TRBJ2-5): DGGITQSPKYLFRKEGQNVTLSCEQNLNHDAMYWYRQDPGQGLRLIYYSQIVNDFQKGDIAEGYSVSREKKESFPLTVTSAQKNPTAFYLCASSTGTGGGETQYFGPGTRLLVL.

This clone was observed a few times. The CDR3 nucleotides are TGTGCCAGCAGTTTCGGGACAGGGGCTCGACAGCCCCAGCATTTT. Amino acid sequence: CASSFGTGARQPQHF. J is TRBJ1-5 and V is TRBV28, with 10 positions matching TRBD1. The CDR3 spans 15 residues. Unmatched junction bases numbered 6, after V lost 3 bases and J lost 7 bases. Germline assignment: CDR1 MDHEN and CDR2 SYDVKM.

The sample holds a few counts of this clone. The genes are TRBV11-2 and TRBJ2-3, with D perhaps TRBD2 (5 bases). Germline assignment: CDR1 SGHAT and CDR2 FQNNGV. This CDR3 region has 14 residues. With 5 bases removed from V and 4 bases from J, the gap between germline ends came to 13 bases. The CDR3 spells CASSRNVGADTQYF. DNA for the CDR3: TGTGCCAGCAGCCGAAATGTGGGAGCAGATACGCAGTATTTT.

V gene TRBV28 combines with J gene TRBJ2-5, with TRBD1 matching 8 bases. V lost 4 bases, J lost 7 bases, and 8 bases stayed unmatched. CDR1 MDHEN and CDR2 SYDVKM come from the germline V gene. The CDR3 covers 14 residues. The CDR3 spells CASSSADRAGTQYF. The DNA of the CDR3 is TGTGCCAGCAGTTCAGCGGACAGGGCGGGGACCCAGTACTTC.

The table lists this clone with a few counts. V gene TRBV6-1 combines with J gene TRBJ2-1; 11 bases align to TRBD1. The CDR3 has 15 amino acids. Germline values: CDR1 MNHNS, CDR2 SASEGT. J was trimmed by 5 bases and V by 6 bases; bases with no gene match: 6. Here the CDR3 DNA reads TGTGCCAGCAGGTTGGGACAGGGGGGCCACAATGAGCAGTTCTTC. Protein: CASRLGQGGHNEQFF.

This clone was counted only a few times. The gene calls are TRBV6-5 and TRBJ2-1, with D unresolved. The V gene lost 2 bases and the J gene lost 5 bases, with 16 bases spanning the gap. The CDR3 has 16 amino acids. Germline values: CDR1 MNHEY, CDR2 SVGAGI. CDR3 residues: CASSYEEGRGNNEQFF. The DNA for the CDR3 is TGTGCCAGCAGTTACGAGGAAGGCCGCGGTAACAATGAGCAGTTCTTC.

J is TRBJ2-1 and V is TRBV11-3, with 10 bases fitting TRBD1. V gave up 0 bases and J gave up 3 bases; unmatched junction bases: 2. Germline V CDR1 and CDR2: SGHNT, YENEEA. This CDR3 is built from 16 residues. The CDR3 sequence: CASSLEGTGDYNEQFF. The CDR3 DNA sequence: TGTGCCAGCAGCTTAGAGGGGACAGGGGACTACAATGAGCAGTTCTTC.

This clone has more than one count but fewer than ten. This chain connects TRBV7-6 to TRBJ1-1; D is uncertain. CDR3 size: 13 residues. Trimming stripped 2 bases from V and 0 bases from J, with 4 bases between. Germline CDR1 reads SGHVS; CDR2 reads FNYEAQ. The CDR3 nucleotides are TGTGCCAGCAGCTTATTCGTGAACACTGAAGCTTTCTTT. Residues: CASSLFVNTEAFF.

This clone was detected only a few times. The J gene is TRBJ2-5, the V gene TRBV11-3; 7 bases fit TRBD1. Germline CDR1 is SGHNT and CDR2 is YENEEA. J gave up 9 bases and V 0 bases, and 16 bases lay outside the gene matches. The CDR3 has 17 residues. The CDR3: CASSLDVRGQSPLAQYF. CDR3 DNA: TGTGCCAGCAGCTTAGATGTAAGGGGACAGTCTCCCTTGGCCCAGTACTTC.

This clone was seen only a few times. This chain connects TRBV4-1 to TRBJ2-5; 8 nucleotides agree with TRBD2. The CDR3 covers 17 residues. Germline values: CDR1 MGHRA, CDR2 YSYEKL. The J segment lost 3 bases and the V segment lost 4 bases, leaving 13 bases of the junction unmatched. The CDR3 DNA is TGCGCCAGCAGCCCCATATGGTCAGCGGGAGAGGAAGAGACCCAGTACTTC. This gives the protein CASSPIWSAGEEETQYF.

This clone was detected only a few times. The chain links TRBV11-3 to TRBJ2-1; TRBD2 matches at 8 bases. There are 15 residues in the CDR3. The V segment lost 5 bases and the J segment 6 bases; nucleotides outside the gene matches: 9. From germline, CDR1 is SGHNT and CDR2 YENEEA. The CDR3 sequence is CASSIGTSRVNEQFF. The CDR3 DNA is TGTGCCAGCAGCATCGGGACTAGTAGGGTCAATGAGCAGTTCTTC.